This is a list of T cell receptor beta chains from one sample in a study of cytomegalovirus exposure and HLA in healthy donors. Assay: immunoSEQ multiplex PCR; the TCRdb copy retains only in-frame clones and omits some. The sample holds approximately 110,000 clones. Sample: PBMCs. Receptors originate from a man aged 25-40 years in good health and CMV-seronegative. The CDR3 runs from the conserved cysteine through the conserved F or W. Fields, in order: V gene, J gene, clone size, CDR3 protein. The size of a clone is reported for some rows only, either as once, few or many, or as a class for expanded clones.

TRBV7-8	TRBJ1-1	-	CASSLGGLVRPNTEAFF
TRBV30	-	-	CAWSARTGRSEQYF
TRBV7-3	TRBJ2-1	-	CASSPGGLAGGGYNEQFF
TRBV4-2	TRBJ1-2	-	CASSQDGGTGAGGYTF
TRBV7-9	TRBJ1-1	-	CASSLSGVSTEAFF
TRBV15	TRBJ2-3	-	CATSTPRKFRTDTDTQYF
TRBV7-9	TRBJ1-1	-	CASSFREGTEAFF
TRBV11-3	TRBJ2-1	-	CASSLDSGAYNEQFF
TRBV5-6	TRBJ2-7	-	CASSFSGTGCEQYF
TRBV7-3	TRBJ2-4	-	CASSSNPPEGIQYF
TRBV10-1	TRBJ2-2	-	CASSPTSADTGELFF
TRBV6-1	TRBJ2-7	medium-sized	CASSEEELEQYF
TRBV5-6	TRBJ2-1	-	CASSLFLTSGVDEQFF
TRBV5-8	TRBJ2-2	-	CASSLMRARTGELFF
TRBV30	TRBJ2-7	-	CAWSEVLSGVGYEQYF
TRBV18	TRBJ2-7	-	CASSPPRLAGVYSYEQYF
TRBV25-1	TRBJ1-1	-	CASSGFGRVRDTEAFF
TRBV5-1	TRBJ1-4	-	CASSLVRVAATREKLFF
TRBV5-6	TRBJ2-1	-	CASSVLTSGPYNEQFF
TRBV7-2	TRBJ2-3	-	CASSPGASTDTQYF
TRBV7-2	TRBJ1-1	-	CASSLGGLNTEAFF
TRBV6-5	-	-	CASSYINAREQYF
TRBV4-1	TRBJ1-1	-	CASSQVNGGVTEAFF
TRBV2	-	-	CASSEITSGRAIALEQYF
TRBV27	TRBJ2-6	-	CASSRAHRVVSGANVLTF
TRBV14	TRBJ2-5	-	CASNRDITQETQYF
TRBV19	TRBJ2-4	-	CASSIDQGKNIQYF
TRBV5-5	TRBJ2-5	-	CASSYLLAHQETQYF
TRBV20-1	TRBJ2-7	-	CSASGGLEQYF
TRBV2	TRBJ2-7	-	CASSEALQSYEQYF
TRBV28	TRBJ1-5	-	CASSLQFKQPQHF
TRBV6-5	TRBJ1-2	-	CASRTPANYGYTF
TRBV28	TRBJ2-1	-	CASSSYREGDNEQFF
TRBV5-5	TRBJ1-1	-	CASSNPLGGYTEAFF
TRBV29-1	-	-	CSVESVYEQYF
TRBV10-3	TRBJ2-7	-	CAISGRTGNSYEQYF
TRBV28	TRBJ1-1	-	CASNGMNRDRTEAFF
TRBV7-9	TRBJ2-7	-	CASSSTSGVNEQYF
TRBV5-1	TRBJ2-3	-	CASRPPGLPTDTQYF
TRBV13	TRBJ2-2	-	CASSRLAGNTGELFF
TRBV4-2	TRBJ2-3	-	CASSLIGGTSTDTQYF
TRBV9	TRBJ1-4	-	CASTFSGEEEKLFF
TRBV7-3	TRBJ2-7	-	CASSPRTGQSGEQYF
TRBV7-9	TRBJ2-7	-	CASSILQGSYEQYF
TRBV7-8	TRBJ2-5	-	CASSLNRADRQETQYF
TRBV5-8	TRBJ2-2	-	CASSMTGTSPGELFF
TRBV6-1	TRBJ1-1	-	CASSTPQGAGTEAFF
TRBV5-6	TRBJ2-1	-	CASSARTAYNEQFF
TRBV30	TRBJ2-7	-	CAWSVGGDEQYF
TRBV30	TRBJ2-1	-	CAWRELAGGPNEQFF